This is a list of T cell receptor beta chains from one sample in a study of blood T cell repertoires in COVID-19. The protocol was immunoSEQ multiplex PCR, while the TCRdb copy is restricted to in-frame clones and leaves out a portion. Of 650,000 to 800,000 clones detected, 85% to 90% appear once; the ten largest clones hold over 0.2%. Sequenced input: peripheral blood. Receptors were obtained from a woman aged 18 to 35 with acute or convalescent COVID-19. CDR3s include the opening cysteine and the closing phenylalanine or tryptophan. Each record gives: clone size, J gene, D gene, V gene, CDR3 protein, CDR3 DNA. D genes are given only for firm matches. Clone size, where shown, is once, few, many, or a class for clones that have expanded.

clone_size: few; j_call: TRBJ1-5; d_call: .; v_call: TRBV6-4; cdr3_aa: CASSDDADGTQHF; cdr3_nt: TGTGCCAGCAGTGACGACGCGGACGGGACCCAGCATTTT
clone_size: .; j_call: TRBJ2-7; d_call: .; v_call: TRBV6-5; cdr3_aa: CASRPVAGEQYF; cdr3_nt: TGTGCCAGCAGGCCCGTGGCTGGCGAGCAGTACTTC
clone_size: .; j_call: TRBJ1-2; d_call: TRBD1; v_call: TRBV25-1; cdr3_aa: CASSAVDRGLVGYTF; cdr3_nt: TGTGCCAGCAGTGCCGTGGACAGGGGGCTTGTTGGCTACACCTTC
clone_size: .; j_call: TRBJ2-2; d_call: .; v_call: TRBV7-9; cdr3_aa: CASSSQGNTGELFF; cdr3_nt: TGTGCCAGCAGCTCCCAGGGGAACACCGGGGAGCTGTTTTTT
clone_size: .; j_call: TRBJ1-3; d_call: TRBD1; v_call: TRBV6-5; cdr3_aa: CATSGTGEVGNTIYF; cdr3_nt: TGTGCCACCTCCGGGACAGGGGAGGTAGGAAACACCATATATTTT
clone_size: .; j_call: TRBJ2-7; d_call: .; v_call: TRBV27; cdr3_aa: CASSLRAPLSGYEQYF; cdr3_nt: TGTGCCAGCAGTTTGAGGGCCCCTTTATCGGGATACGAGCAGTACTTC
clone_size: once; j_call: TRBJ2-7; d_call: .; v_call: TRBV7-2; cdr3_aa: CASSLLREQYF; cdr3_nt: TGTGCCAGCAGCTTACTGCGGGAGCAGTACTTC
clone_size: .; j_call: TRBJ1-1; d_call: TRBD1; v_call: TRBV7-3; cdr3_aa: CASSLAGTGNTEAFF; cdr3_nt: TGTGCCAGCAGCTTAGCGGGGACAGGGAACACTGAAGCTTTCTTT
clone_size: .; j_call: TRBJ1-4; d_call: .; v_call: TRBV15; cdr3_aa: CATSRDLGGPNEKLFF; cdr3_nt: TGTGCCACCAGCAGAGATCTAGGGGGTCCTAATGAAAAACTGTTTTTT
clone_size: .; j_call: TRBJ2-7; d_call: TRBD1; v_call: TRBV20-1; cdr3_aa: CSASNSRDSSYEQYF; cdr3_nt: TGCAGTGCTAGTAATTCCCGGGACAGCTCCTACGAGCAGTACTTC
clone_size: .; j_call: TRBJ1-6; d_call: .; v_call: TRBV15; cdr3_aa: CATSFWRARVGWYNSPLHF; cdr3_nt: TGTGCCACCAGCTTCTGGAGGGCCAGGGTGGGGTGGTATAATTCACCCCTCCACTTT
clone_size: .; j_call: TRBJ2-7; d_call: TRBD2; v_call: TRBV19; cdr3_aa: CAAKGTIVYEQYF; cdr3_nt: TGTGCCGCCAAAGGGACTATTGTCTACGAGCAGTACTTC
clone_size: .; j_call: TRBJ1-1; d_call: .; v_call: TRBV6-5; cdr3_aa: CASSPPGLMNTEAFF; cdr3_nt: TGTGCCAGCAGCCCCCCGGGACTGATGAACACTGAAGCTTTCTTT
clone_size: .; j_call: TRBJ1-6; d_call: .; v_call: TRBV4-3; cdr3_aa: CASSFLATASGGPLHF; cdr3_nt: TGCGCCAGCAGCTTTTTGGCCACCGCGTCGGGGGGACCCCTCCACTTT
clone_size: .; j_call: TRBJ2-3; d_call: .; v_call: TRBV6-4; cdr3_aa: CASSDSTESTDTQYF; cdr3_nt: TGTGCCAGCAGTGACTCGACAGAAAGCACAGATACGCAGTATTTT
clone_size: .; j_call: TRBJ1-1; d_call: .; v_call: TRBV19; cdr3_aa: CASSIDRTLNTEAFF; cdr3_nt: TGTGCCAGTAGTATAGATCGAACATTGAACACTGAAGCTTTCTTT
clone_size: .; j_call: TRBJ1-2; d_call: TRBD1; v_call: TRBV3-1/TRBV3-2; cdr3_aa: CASSQEAQGFGGYTF; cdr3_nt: TGTGCCAGCAGCCAAGAAGCACAGGGGTTCGGCGGCTACACCTTC
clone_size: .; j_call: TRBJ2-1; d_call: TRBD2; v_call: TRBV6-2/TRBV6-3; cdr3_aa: CASSSLAGEYNEQFF; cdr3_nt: TGTGCCAGCAGTTCTCTAGCGGGGGAATACAATGAGCAGTTCTTC
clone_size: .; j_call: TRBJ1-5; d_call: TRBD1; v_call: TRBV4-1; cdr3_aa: CASSQVGGDSQPQHF; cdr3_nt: TGCGCCAGCAGCCAAGTAGGAGGGGACAGTCAGCCCCAGCATTTT
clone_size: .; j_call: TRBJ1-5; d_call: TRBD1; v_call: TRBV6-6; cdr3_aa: CASSHPGDRGNGNQPQHF; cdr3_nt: TGTGCCAGCAGTCACCCCGGGGACAGGGGAAATGGGAATCAGCCCCAGCATTTT
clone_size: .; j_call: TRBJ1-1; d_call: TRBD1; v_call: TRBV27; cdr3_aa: CASSFLFTGGISTEAFF; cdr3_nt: TGTGCCAGCAGTTTTTTGTTTACAGGGGGTATCAGCACTGAAGCTTTCTTT
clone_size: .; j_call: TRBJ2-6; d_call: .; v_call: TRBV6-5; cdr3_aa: CATVQGLAGANVLTF; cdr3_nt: TGTGCCACCGTACAGGGATTGGCTGGGGCCAACGTCCTGACTTTC
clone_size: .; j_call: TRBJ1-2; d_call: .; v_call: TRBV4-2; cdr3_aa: CASSQESGGFYGYTF; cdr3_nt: TGTGCCAGCAGCCAAGAGTCCGGCGGCTTCTATGGCTACACCTTC
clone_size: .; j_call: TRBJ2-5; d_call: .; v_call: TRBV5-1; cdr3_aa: CASSPDRLKETQYF; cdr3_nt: TGCGCCAGCAGTCCAGACAGGCTTAAAGAGACCCAGTACTTC
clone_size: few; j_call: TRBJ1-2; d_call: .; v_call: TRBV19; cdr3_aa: CASSMGGGGGANYGYTF; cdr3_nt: TGTGCCAGTAGTATGGGTGGAGGCGGGGGGGCTAACTATGGCTACACCTTC
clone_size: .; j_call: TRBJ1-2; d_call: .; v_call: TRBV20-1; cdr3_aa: CSADSSYGYTF; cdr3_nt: TGCAGTGCCGACAGCAGCTATGGCTACACCTTC
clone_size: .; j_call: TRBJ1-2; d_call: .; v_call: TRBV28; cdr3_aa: CASTFSVNYGYTF; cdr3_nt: TGTGCCAGCACCTTCAGCGTTAACTATGGCTACACCTTC
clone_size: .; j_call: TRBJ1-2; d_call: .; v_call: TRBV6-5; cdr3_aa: CASSYSNLRVEGYTF; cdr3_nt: TGTGCCAGCAGTTACTCGAATTTGCGGGTGGAGGGCTACACCTTC
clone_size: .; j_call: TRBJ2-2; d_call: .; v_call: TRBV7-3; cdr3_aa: CASSLNPGLEWNTGELFF; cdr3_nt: TGTGCCAGCAGCTTAAATCCTGGGTTGGAGTGGAACACCGGGGAGCTGTTTTTT
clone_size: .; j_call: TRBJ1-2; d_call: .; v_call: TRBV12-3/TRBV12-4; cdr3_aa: CASSFGQSYTF; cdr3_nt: TGTGCCAGCAGTTTTGGGCAGAGCTACACCTTC
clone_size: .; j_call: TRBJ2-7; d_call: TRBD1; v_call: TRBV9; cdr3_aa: CASSGDGQGTYEQYF; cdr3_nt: TGTGCCAGCAGCGGAGACGGACAGGGCACCTACGAGCAGTACTTC
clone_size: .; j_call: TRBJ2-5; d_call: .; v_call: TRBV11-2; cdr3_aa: CASSLGQWETQYF; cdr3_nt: TGTGCCAGCAGCTTAGGGCAGTGGGAGACCCAGTACTTC
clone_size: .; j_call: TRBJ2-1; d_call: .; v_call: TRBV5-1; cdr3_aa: CASSGGYNEQFF; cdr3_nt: TGCGCCAGCAGCGGCGGCTACAATGAGCAGTTCTTC
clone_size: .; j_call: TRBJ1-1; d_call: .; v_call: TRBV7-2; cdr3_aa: CASSARGEAFF; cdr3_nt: TGTGCCAGCAGCGCCAGGGGTGAAGCTTTCTTT
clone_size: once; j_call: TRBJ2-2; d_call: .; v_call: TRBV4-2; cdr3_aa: CASSPSPGPDTGELFF; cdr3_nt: TGTGCCAGCAGCCCAAGCCCAGGGCCGGACACCGGGGAGCTGTTTTTT
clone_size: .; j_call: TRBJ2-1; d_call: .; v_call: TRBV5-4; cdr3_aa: CASSFSVSYNEQFF; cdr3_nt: TGTGCCAGCAGCTTCAGCGTGTCCTACAATGAGCAGTTCTTC
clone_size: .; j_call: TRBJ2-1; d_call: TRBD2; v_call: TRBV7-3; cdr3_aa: CASSLIASGAYNEQFF; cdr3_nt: TGTGCCAGCAGCTTAATTGCCAGCGGGGCTTACAATGAGCAGTTCTTC
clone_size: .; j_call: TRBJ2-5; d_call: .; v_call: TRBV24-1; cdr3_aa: CATSDPRVQTQYF; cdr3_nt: TGTGCCACCAGTGACCCACGCGTACAGACCCAGTACTTC
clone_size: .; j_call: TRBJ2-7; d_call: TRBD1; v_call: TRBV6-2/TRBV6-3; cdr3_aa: CASSYDRDYEQYF; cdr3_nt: TGTGCCAGCAGTTACGACAGGGATTACGAGCAGTACTTC
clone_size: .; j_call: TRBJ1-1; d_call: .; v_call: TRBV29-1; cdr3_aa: CSVEEDSREAFF; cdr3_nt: TGCAGCGTTGAAGAGGACAGCCGAGAAGCTTTCTTT
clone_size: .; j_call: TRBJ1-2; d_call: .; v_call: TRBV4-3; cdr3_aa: CASSLQAGDGYTF; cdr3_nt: TGCGCCAGCAGCCTACAGGCGGGAGATGGCTACACCTTC
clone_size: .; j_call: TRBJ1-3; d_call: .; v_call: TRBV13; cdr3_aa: CASSPGPNTIYF; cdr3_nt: TGTGCCAGCAGCCCAGGCCCAAACACCATATATTTT
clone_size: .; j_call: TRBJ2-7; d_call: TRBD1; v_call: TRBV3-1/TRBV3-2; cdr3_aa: CASSQANRGEQYF; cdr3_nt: TGTGCCAGCAGCCAAGCGAACAGGGGCGAGCAGTACTTC